One sample yielded the 27 T cell receptor beta chains listed below, sequenced in a study of OX40 agonist ivuxolimab in advanced cancers. Method: immunoSEQ multiplex PCR; TCRdb's copy keeps in-frame clones and lacks some. The table shows about 100,000 clones, with around 90% occurring only once. The sample was CD4+ or CD8+ T cells sorted from blood, taken in a trial of the OX40 agonist ivuxolimab. All receptors derive from an adult with an advanced solid tumor such as melanoma, head and neck, liver or kidney cancer.

This chain links TRBV11-3 with TRBJ1-1, with 11 nucleotides matching TRBD1. V shed 2 bases, J shed 1 base, and the junction held 6 bases outside the gene matches. Germline CDR1 SGHNT, CDR2 YENEEA. This CDR3 is built from 17 residues. CDR3 in amino acids: CASSLSVGQGANTEAFF. CDR3 bases: TGTGCCAGCAGCTTATCCGTAGGACAGGGGGCGAACACTGAAGCTTTCTTT.

The V call is TRBV11-2, the J call TRBJ2-1; TRBD2 matches at 8 bases. Losses at the gene ends were 3 bases for V and 8 bases for J; bases not matched to a gene: 6. Germline CDR1 is SGHAT and CDR2 is FQNNGV. There are 14 residues in the CDR3. CDR3 in amino acids: CASSFSGTSDEQFF. The CDR3 DNA reads as TGTGCCAGCAGCTTTAGCGGGACCTCGGATGAGCAGTTCTTC.

This sequence joins TRBV28 and TRBJ2-2; D call uncertain. This CDR3 has 12 amino acids. V was pared by 2 bases and J by 6 bases, with 4 bases between. Looked up from germline, CDR1 is MDHEN and CDR2 is SYDVKM. The CDR3 coding sequence is TGTGCCAGCAGTTTACCGCCCGGGGAGCTGTTTTTT. This translates into CASSLPPGELFF.

This chain connects TRBV29-1 to TRBJ2-3, with D hard to call. The germline CDR1 and CDR2 sequences are SQVTM and ANQGSEA. This CDR3 contains 13 residues. V was cut by 0 bases and J by 2 bases, with 6 bases left in between. This chain's CDR3 is CSVEDWVTDTQYF. CDR3 DNA sequence: TGCAGCGTTGAAGACTGGGTCACAGATACGCAGTATTTT.

This chain's CDR3 is CASSLRQGINTQYF. In DNA form, the CDR3 reads TGTGCCAGCAGCTTAAGACAGGGTATCAATACGCAGTATTTT. The chain links TRBV7-9 to TRBJ2-3; the match to TRBD1 covers 7 bases. With 2 bases clipped from V and 7 bases from J, the junction kept 6 bases outside the gene matches. CDR1 SEHNR and CDR2 FQNEAQ come from the germline V gene (reference sequence). CDR3 size: 14 residues.

This clone was seen a single time. The chain links TRBV4-1 to TRBJ2-3, with 7 bases fitting TRBD2. CDR3 length equals 16 residues. Trimming removed 1 base from V and 4 bases from J; junction bases left unmatched: 8. Per germline, CDR1 MGHRA and CDR2 YSYEKL. The CDR3 DNA follows: TGCGCCAGCAGCCAAGGTCGGACTAGGTCGGCAGATACGCAGTATTTT. Protein: CASSQGRTRSADTQYF.

The V and J genes are TRBV15 and TRBJ1-4; possible D gene TRBD1, 6 bases. The CDR3 is 15 amino acids. Germline V gene sequence: CDR1 LNHNV, CDR2 YYDKDF (reference sequence). V lost 1 base to trimming and J lost 5 bases, with 11 bases between them. CDR3 residues: CATSRAAGENEKLFF. DNA of the CDR3: TGTGCCACCAGCAGAGCAGCAGGGGAGAATGAAAAACTGTTTTTT.

CDR3: CSVAGGGNRETQYF. CDR3 DNA: TGCAGCGTGGCGGGCGGGGGAAATAGGGAGACCCAGTACTTC. The chain employs TRBV29-1 and TRBJ2-5; 7 bases are a match to TRBD2. Per the germline V gene, CDR1 is SQVTM and CDR2 is ANQGSEA. Trimming took 6 bases from V and 5 from J; bases not matched to a gene: 12. The CDR3 spans 14 residues.

V gene TRBV15 combines with J gene TRBJ1-4; TRBD1 matches at 7 bases. This CDR3 is built from 15 residues. Unmatched junction bases numbered 11, after V lost 5 bases and J lost 8 bases. Germline CDR1 reads LNHNV; CDR2 reads YYDKDF (reference sequence). This chain's CDR3 is CATSSPKGALEKLFF. For the CDR3, the DNA is TGTGCCACCAGCTCCCCGAAGGGGGCTCTGGAAAAACTGTTTTTT.

The chain employs TRBV7-9 and TRBJ2-2; D is uncertain. Germline loops: CDR1 SEHNR, CDR2 FQNEAQ (reference sequence). Trimming shortened V by 5 bases and J by 6 bases, and 16 bases separated the two germline ends. This CDR3 has 15 amino acids. CDR3 in DNA: TGTGCCAGCAGCGCCAATCGTTTCGGAGCCGGGGAGCTGTTTTTT. It codes for CASSANRFGAGELFF.

In regard to this clone: The sample holds other DNA sequences that translate to the same CDR3. The V and J genes are TRBV18 and TRBJ2-3, with TRBD2 matching over 9 bases. This CDR3 is built from 14 residues. CDR1 is KGHSH, CDR2 LQKENI, per germline. J was trimmed by 6 bases and V by 1 base; bases with no gene match: 2. Here the CDR3 DNA reads TGTGCCAGCTCACCACTAGCGGGAGCTGATACGCAGTATTTT. This translates into CASSPLAGADTQYF.

The rearrangement links TRBV5-6 to TRBJ1-5; D unclear. Germline assignment: CDR1 SGHDT and CDR2 YYEEEE. The CDR3 consists of 16 residues. Trimming took 0 bases from V and 5 from J, leaving 15 bases between them. The CDR3 sequence is CASSLGPQSAYQPQHF. The CDR3 nucleotides read TGTGCCAGCAGCTTGGGACCGCAAAGCGCTTATCAGCCCCAGCATTTT.

The chain links TRBV12-5 to TRBJ2-7; no clear D gene. Looked up from germline, CDR1 is LGHNT and CDR2 is FRNRAP. The V gene lost 1 base and the J gene lost 2 bases, with 12 bases spanning the gap. CDR3 length: 15 residues. The CDR3, as DNA: TGTGCTAGTGGTTTGGATCTCAGGCTGCCCTACGAGCAGTACTTC. It codes for CASGLDLRLPYEQYF.

The rearrangement links TRBV7-8 to TRBJ2-7, with 8 bases fitting TRBD2. The germline CDR1 and CDR2 sequences are SGHVS and FQNEAQ. This CDR3 spans 15 amino acids. The V and J ends lost 5 bases and 2 bases, in that order; junction bases with no gene match: 8. The CDR3 bases are TGTGCCAGCAGCCCATCAGTCGGGGGGGCCTACGAGCAGTACTTC. This codes for CASSPSVGGAYEQYF.

The sample holds one count of this clone. The gene calls are TRBV15 and TRBJ2-3; 9 bases are shared with TRBD1. The V segment lost 3 bases and the J segment 0 bases; nucleotides outside the gene matches: 1. The CDR3 length is 15 residues. The V gene's germline CDR1 is LNHNV and CDR2 YYDKDF (reference sequence). CDR3 in amino acids: CATSRDRGSTDTQYF. CDR3 DNA sequence: TGTGCCACCAGCAGGGACAGGGGAAGCACAGATACGCAGTATTTT.

Details on this clone: Additional DNA sequences in this sample encode the identical CDR3. The V and J genes are TRBV11-2 and TRBJ1-5; no firm D call. Germline lookup yields CDR1 SGHAT and CDR2 FQNNGV. Trimming left V 1 base short and J 0 bases short, with 4 bases between. CDR3 length: 14 residues. The CDR3 loop is CASSLGNSNQPQHF. The CDR3 nucleotides read TGTGCCAGCAGCTTAGGAAATAGCAATCAGCCCCAGCATTTT. Full variable domain (remainder filled in from reference TRBV11-2 and TRBJ1-5): EAGVAQSPRYKIIEKRQSVAFWCNPISGHATLYWYQQILGQGPKLLIQFQNNGVVDDSQLPKDRFSAERLKGVDSTLKIQPAKLEDSAVYLCASSLGNSNQPQHFGDGTRLSIL.

The rearrangement uses TRBV7-6 and TRBJ1-4; D unclear. This CDR3 region has 11 residues. V was shortened by 8 bases and J by 5 bases, with 6 bases between the two germline ends. Germline V lookup: CDR1 SGHVS, CDR2 FNYEAQ. CDR3 in DNA: TGTGCCAGCGGCGAGAATGAAAAACTGTTTTTT. Its translation is CASGENEKLFF.

A few counts support this clone. The CDR3 DNA sequence: TGTGCCAGCTCTAGTTGGGGCACTGAAGCTTTCTTT. It encodes CASSSWGTEAFF. The rearrangement uses TRBV9 and TRBJ1-1; no clear D gene. CDR1 and CDR2 (germline): SGDLS, YYNGEE. V was cut by 7 bases and J by 4 bases, with 11 bases left in between. The CDR3 contains 12 residues.

CDR3 in amino acids: CASTPRQGSGANVLTF. CDR3 in DNA: TGTGCCAGTACCCCAAGGCAGGGCTCTGGGGCCAACGTCCTGACTTTC. V usage is TRBV19 and J usage is TRBJ2-6; tentative D call: TRBD1 (5 bases). Looked up from germline, CDR1 is LNHDA and CDR2 is SQIVND (reference sequence). The CDR3 spans 16 residues. V gave up 7 bases and J gave up 0 bases, with 13 bases separating them.

This clone was detected a few times. The rearrangement uses TRBV14 and TRBJ1-2, with D unclear. The CDR3 totals 14 residues. Per the germline V gene, CDR1 is SGHDN and CDR2 is FVKESK. Deletions cut 4 bases from V and 0 bases from J, with 9 bases between. The CDR3 DNA sequence: TGTGCCAGCAGCCCCTGGGGTTCTAACTATGGCTACACCTTC. Its protein is CASSPWGSNYGYTF.

This chain uses TRBV14 with TRBJ1-3, with D possibly matching TRBD1 (6 bases). From germline, CDR1 is SGHDN and CDR2 FVKESK. The V gene lost 4 bases and the J gene lost 3 bases, with 13 bases spanning the gap. The CDR3 covers 15 residues. The CDR3 DNA sequence: TGTGCCAGCAGCCGGGGGGGCCATAGTGGAAACACCATATATTTT. Translated: CASSRGGHSGNTIYF. The full variable domain, with the rest looked up from reference TRBV14 and TRBJ1-3, is EAGVTQFPSHSVIEKGQTVTLRCDPISGHDNLYWYRRVMGKEIKFLLHFVKESKQDESGMPNNRFLAERTGGTYSTLKVQPAELEDSGVYFCASSRGGHSGNTIYFGEGSWLTVV.

The chain couples TRBV6-6 to TRBJ2-7; TRBD2 might be the D (6 bases). V lost 8 bases, J lost 2 bases, and 16 bases lay in between. The CDR3 extends over 14 amino acids. Germline values: CDR1 MNHNY, CDR2 SVGAGI (reference sequence). The CDR3 protein is CASSYIAATYEQYF. The CDR3 DNA reads as TGTGCCAGCTCCTATATAGCGGCAACCTACGAGCAGTACTTC.

This chain uses TRBV7-6 with TRBJ2-1; the match to TRBD1 covers 7 bases. The CDR3 consists of 14 residues. Trimming took 4 bases from V and 4 from J; bases not matched to a gene: 4. CDR1 SGHVS and CDR2 FNYEAQ come from the germline V gene. The CDR3 protein is CASSSLQGYNEQFF. The CDR3 region has the DNA TGTGCCAGCAGCTCCTTACAGGGGTACAATGAGCAGTTCTTC. Supplemented by reference TRBV7-6 and TRBJ2-1, the full variable domain reads GAGVSQSPRYKVTKRGQDVALRCDPISGHVSLYWYRQALGQGPEFLTYFNYEAQQDKSGLPNDRFSAERPEGSISTLTIQRTEQRDSAMYRCASSSLQGYNEQFFGPGTRLTVL.

V gene TRBV7-8 combines with J gene TRBJ2-5; 9 nucleotides match TRBD2. The CDR3 loop spans 18 amino acids. Trimming removed 1 base from V and 1 base from J; junction bases left unmatched: 10. CDR1 SGHVS and CDR2 FQNEAQ come from the germline V gene. DNA for the CDR3: TGTGCCAGCAGCTTAGTGAGGAGGCGGGAGGGGTTCCAAGAGACCCAGTACTTC. This encodes CASSLVRRREGFQETQYF.

This chain connects TRBV18 to TRBJ1-1; 9 bases map to TRBD1. J gave up 8 bases and V 6 bases, and 10 bases lay outside the gene matches. The CDR3 length is 14 residues. Germline CDR1 KGHSH, CDR2 LQKENI. The CDR3 nucleotides read TGTGCCAGCTCTCGACTTACAGGGGGCGAAGAAGCTTTCTTT. Its translation: CASSRLTGGEEAFF.

This clone was counted many times. The chain recombines TRBV2 with TRBJ2-7; a weak D match, TRBD2 (6 bases). Per the germline V gene, CDR1 is SNHLY and CDR2 is FYNNEI. The CDR3 runs 14 residues. The V gene lost 4 bases and the J gene lost 6 bases, with 16 bases spanning the gap. CDR3 in DNA: TGTGCCAGCAGTGGGTCCGGGACTCCCCTCGAGCAGTACTTC. It translates to CASSGSGTPLEQYF. Full variable domain (missing parts from reference TRBV2 and TRBJ2-7): EPEVTQTPSHQVTQMGQEVILRCVPISNHLYFYWYRQILGQKVEFLVSFYNNEISEKSEIFDDQFSVERPDGSNFTLKIRSTKLEDSAMYFCASSGSGTPLEQYFGPGTRLTVT.

The rearrangement joins TRBV5-4 to TRBJ2-7; TRBD2 might be the D (5 bases). Germline lookup yields CDR1 SGHNT and CDR2 YYREEE (reference sequence). V dropped 4 bases and J dropped 5 bases, with 16 bases sitting between them. This CDR3 region has 14 residues. The CDR3 protein is CASSRDRGANEQYF. DNA of the CDR3: TGTGCCAGCAGCAGAGACCGGGGAGCTAACGAGCAGTACTTC.